Each of the 8 T cell receptor beta chains below was sequenced from the same sample in a study of blood T cell repertoires in COVID-19 (dated by TCRdb to about 2020). Receptor amplification or capture employed the immunoSEQ multiplex PCR assay. The table was pulled from immuneACCESS by TCRdb, which kept in-frame rearrangements only. Such tables lose some clones; where checked, under half of the loss comes from unresolved V genes, and the rest has no known cause. Counted in this sample were roughly 42,000 clones; 80% to 90% of them appeared once. About 10% of the sample comes from the top ten. Sequencing was performed on peripheral blood. The receptors derive from a man aged 25 to 40 with active or convalescent COVID-19.

This clone was seen a few times. This sequence joins TRBV7-8 and TRBJ2-7, with D perhaps matching TRBD2 (6 bases). From germline, CDR1 is SGHVS and CDR2 FQNEAQ. This CDR3 is built from 16 residues. Trimming took 5 bases from V and 2 from J, leaving 19 bases between them. CDR3 protein: CASSPSATRSAYEQYF. CDR3 bases: TGTGCCAGCAGCCCCTCCGCGACTAGATCCGCCTACGAGCAGTACTTC.

This clone occurred once. The chain recombines TRBV2 with TRBJ2-1; 8 bases map to TRBD2. CDR3 size: 20 residues. The germline V gene encodes CDR1 SNHLY and CDR2 FYNNEI. With 4 bases clipped from V and 0 bases from J, the junction kept 17 bases outside the gene matches. DNA of the CDR3: TGTGCCAGCAGTGCCCCTGGAGGGCCTAGCGGGTGGAGCTCCTACAATGAGCAGTTCTTC. This gives the protein CASSAPGGPSGWSSYNEQFF.

The J gene is TRBJ1-5, the V gene TRBV6-5; no clear D gene. The CDR3 totals 14 residues. Germline V gene lookup returns CDR1 MNHEY and CDR2 SVGAGI. Trimming stripped 0 bases from V and 5 bases from J, with 8 bases between. The CDR3 DNA is TGTGCCAGCAGTTACTCGGAGGGTTATCAGCCCCAGCATTTT. Encoded protein: CASSYSEGYQPQHF.

J is TRBJ1-2 and V is TRBV4-2, with D tentatively TRBD1 (5 bases). Per germline, CDR1 LGHNA and CDR2 YNFKEQ. The V end lost 4 bases, the J end lost 4 bases, and 13 bases lay between the germline ends. The CDR3 is 14 amino acids. CDR3 coding DNA: TGTGCCAGCAGCCGGATAGGGGAGGGCTATGGCTACACCTTC. It encodes CASSRIGEGYGYTF.

The V gene is TRBV12-3 or TRBV12-4, the J gene TRBJ2-1; D might be TRBD2 (5 bases). The CDR3 consists of 12 residues. V shed 6 bases and J shed 4 bases, with 7 bases lying between them. CDR3 coding DNA: TGTGCCAGCAGGACTACATACAATGAGCAGTTCTTC. Its protein is CASRTTYNEQFF.

V gene TRBV29-1 combines with J gene TRBJ2-1; 7 bases align to TRBD2. Germline trimming cut 7 bases from V and 5 bases from J; bases unmatched to any gene: 5. Germline V gives CDR1 SQVTM, CDR2 ANQGSEA. This CDR3 spans 12 amino acids. The CDR3 spells CSGVGLDNEQFF. The CDR3 DNA is TGCAGCGGCGTAGGACTAGACAATGAGCAGTTCTTC.

This sequence joins TRBV7-2 and TRBJ2-5, with a tentative D call TRBD1 (6 bases). Germline V gives CDR1 SGHTA, CDR2 FQGNSA. The CDR3 loop spans 15 amino acids. V was trimmed by 5 bases and J by 4 bases, leaving 17 bases between them. CDR3 DNA sequence: TGTGCCAGCAGCACAACTAGGACAGCAGTAGAGACCCAGTACTTC. Its protein product is CASSTTRTAVETQYF.

The sample holds a few counts of this clone. The CDR3 nucleotides are TGTGCCAGCAGTTACGGACTAATCTACGAGCAGTACTTC. This translates into CASSYGLIYEQYF. The J gene is TRBJ2-7, the V gene TRBV6-5, with D maybe TRBD2 (6 bases). V lost 2 bases to trimming and J lost 3 bases, with 8 bases between them. From germline, CDR1 is MNHEY and CDR2 SVGAGI. The CDR3 sequence is 13 residues long.